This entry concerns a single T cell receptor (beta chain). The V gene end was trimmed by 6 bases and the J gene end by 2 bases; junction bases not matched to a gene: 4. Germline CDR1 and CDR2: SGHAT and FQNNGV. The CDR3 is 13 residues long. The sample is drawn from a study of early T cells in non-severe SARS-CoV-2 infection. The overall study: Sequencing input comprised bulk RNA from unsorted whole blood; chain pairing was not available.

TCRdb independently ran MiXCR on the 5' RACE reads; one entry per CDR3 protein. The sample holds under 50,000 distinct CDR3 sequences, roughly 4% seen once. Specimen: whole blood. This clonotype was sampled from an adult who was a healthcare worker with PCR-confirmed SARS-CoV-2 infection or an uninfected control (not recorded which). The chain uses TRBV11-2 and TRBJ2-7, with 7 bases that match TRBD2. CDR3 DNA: TGTGCCAGCAGGCCAGCGGGGACCTACGAGCAGTACTTC. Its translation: CASRPAGTYEQYF.